Listed below are T cell receptor beta chains from one sample, sequenced in a study of beta chain features in type 1 diabetes. Repertoires were generated with immunoSEQ multiplex PCR, while TCRdb's copy carries only in-frame clones and drops some. The sample holds under 850,000 clones, 13% seen once. The material sequenced was naive CD4+ T cells from blood. The origin of the receptors is a man between 18 and 35 years old with type 1 diabetes. Each CDR3 is given with its conserved first and last residue. D genes are given only for firm matches. Only some rows state a clone size, as once, few, many or a class for expanded clones.

J gene: TRBJ1-2; D gene: .; clone size: .; V gene: TRBV7-2; CDR3 protein: CASSSPRNLGYTF; CDR3 DNA: TGTGCCAGCAGCTCACCTAGGAACCTCGGCTACACCTTC
J gene: TRBJ1-1; D gene: TRBD1; clone size: .; V gene: TRBV2; CDR3 protein: CASSELGTVNTEAFF; CDR3 DNA: TGTGCCAGCAGTGAATTGGGGACAGTGAACACTGAAGCTTTCTTT
J gene: TRBJ2-5; D gene: .; clone size: few; V gene: TRBV29-1; CDR3 protein: CSVDGGTTQETQYF; CDR3 DNA: TGCAGCGTTGATGGCGGCACAACCCAAGAGACCCAGTACTTC
J gene: TRBJ1-6; D gene: .; clone size: few; V gene: TRBV27; CDR3 protein: CASSSDRINSPLHF; CDR3 DNA: TGTGCCAGCAGTTCAGACAGGATTAATTCACCCCTCCACTTT
J gene: TRBJ2-7; D gene: .; clone size: .; V gene: TRBV18; CDR3 protein: CASSPPGRSYEQYF; CDR3 DNA: TGTGCCAGCTCACCACCGGGCCGATCCTACGAGCAGTACTTC
J gene: TRBJ1-1; D gene: .; clone size: .; V gene: TRBV2; CDR3 protein: CATDRLNTEAFF; CDR3 DNA: TGTGCCACGGACAGACTGAACACTGAAGCTTTCTTT
J gene: TRBJ2-5; D gene: TRBD2; clone size: .; V gene: TRBV7-9; CDR3 protein: CASSLVLTSGIQETQYF; CDR3 DNA: TGTGCCAGCAGCTTAGTCCTCACTAGCGGGATACAAGAGACCCAGTACTTC
J gene: TRBJ1-2; D gene: TRBD1; clone size: few; V gene: TRBV30; CDR3 protein: CAWSQGGNYGYTF; CDR3 DNA: TGTGCCTGGAGCCAGGGGGGAAACTATGGCTACACCTTC
J gene: TRBJ2-1; D gene: .; clone size: few; V gene: TRBV30; CDR3 protein: CAWRGYNEQFF; CDR3 DNA: TGTGCCTGGAGAGGGTACAATGAGCAGTTCTTC
J gene: TRBJ1-1; D gene: .; clone size: .; V gene: TRBV10-3; CDR3 protein: CAIKGRLNTEAFF; CDR3 DNA: TGTGCCATCAAGGGACGACTGAACACTGAAGCTTTCTTT
J gene: TRBJ2-6; D gene: TRBD2; clone size: few; V gene: TRBV6-1; CDR3 protein: CASSDAGAGANVLTF; CDR3 DNA: TGTGCCAGCAGTGATGCGGGGGCTGGGGCCAACGTCCTGACTTTC
J gene: TRBJ2-7; D gene: .; clone size: few; V gene: TRBV18; CDR3 protein: CASSPHRDSSYEQYF; CDR3 DNA: TGTGCCAGCTCACCTCACAGGGATAGCTCCTACGAGCAGTACTTC
J gene: TRBJ2-6; D gene: .; clone size: .; V gene: TRBV7-2; CDR3 protein: CASSPTLVGANVLTF; CDR3 DNA: TGTGCCAGCAGCCCTACTTTGGTGGGGGCCAACGTCCTGACTTTC
J gene: TRBJ2-1; D gene: .; clone size: .; V gene: TRBV5-1; CDR3 protein: CASSASGQSYNEQFF; CDR3 DNA: TGCGCCAGCAGCGCATCTGGACAATCCTACAATGAGCAGTTCTTC
J gene: TRBJ1-1; D gene: .; clone size: .; V gene: TRBV28; CDR3 protein: CASKIERMNTEAFF; CDR3 DNA: TGTGCCAGCAAGATTGAGAGGATGAACACTGAAGCTTTCTTT
J gene: TRBJ1-5; D gene: .; clone size: .; V gene: TRBV30; CDR3 protein: CAWSDDSNQPQHF; CDR3 DNA: TGTGCCTGGAGTGACGATAGCAATCAGCCCCAGCATTTT
J gene: TRBJ2-6; D gene: TRBD1; clone size: .; V gene: TRBV7-3; CDR3 protein: CASSSTGESSGANVLTF; CDR3 DNA: TGTGCCAGCAGCTCGACAGGGGAGAGCTCTGGGGCCAACGTCCTGACTTTC
J gene: TRBJ1-5; D gene: .; clone size: .; V gene: TRBV6-1; CDR3 protein: CASSEPRAGNSNQPQHF; CDR3 DNA: TGTGCCAGCAGTGAACCCCGTGCCGGGAATAGCAATCAGCCCCAGCATTTT
J gene: TRBJ2-7; D gene: .; clone size: .; V gene: TRBV27; CDR3 protein: CASRSISYEQYF; CDR3 DNA: TGTGCCAGCAGGAGCATATCCTACGAGCAGTACTTC
J gene: TRBJ1-6; D gene: .; clone size: few; V gene: TRBV6-1; CDR3 protein: CASSSDGGNSPLHF; CDR3 DNA: TGTGCCAGCAGCTCAGACGGGGGGAATTCACCCCTCCACTTT
J gene: TRBJ2-7; D gene: TRBD1; clone size: few; V gene: TRBV11-1; CDR3 protein: CASSGRDRGYEQYF; CDR3 DNA: TGTGCCAGCAGCGGACGGGACAGGGGATACGAGCAGTACTTC
J gene: TRBJ2-7; D gene: .; clone size: few; V gene: TRBV7-2; CDR3 protein: CASSLAQGPYEQYF; CDR3 DNA: TGTGCCAGCAGCTTAGCGCAGGGGCCGTACGAGCAGTACTTC
J gene: TRBJ1-2; D gene: .; clone size: few; V gene: TRBV7-9; CDR3 protein: CASHRSLGNYGYTF; CDR3 DNA: TGTGCCAGCCACAGGTCGCTGGGGAACTATGGCTACACCTTC
J gene: TRBJ1-2; D gene: TRBD1; clone size: .; V gene: TRBV25-1; CDR3 protein: CASSDSGGGRYGYTF; CDR3 DNA: TGTGCCAGCAGCGACTCAGGGGGGGGCAGGTATGGCTACACCTTC
J gene: TRBJ1-2; D gene: TRBD1; clone size: .; V gene: TRBV27; CDR3 protein: CASSPETGGNYGYTF; CDR3 DNA: TGTGCCAGCAGTCCCGAGACAGGGGGCAACTATGGCTACACCTTC
J gene: TRBJ1-1; D gene: .; clone size: .; V gene: TRBV4-1; CDR3 protein: CASSQDRSTEAFF; CDR3 DNA: TGCGCCAGCAGCCAAGATCGGTCCACTGAGGCTTTCTTT
J gene: TRBJ1-1; D gene: .; clone size: few; V gene: TRBV9; CDR3 protein: CASSVTPTEMNTEAFF; CDR3 DNA: TGTGCCAGCAGCGTAACTCCGACAGAGATGAACACTGAAGCTTTCTTT
J gene: TRBJ2-7; D gene: TRBD1; clone size: few; V gene: TRBV6-6; CDR3 protein: CASSLGQTLGPYF; CDR3 DNA: TGTGCCAGCAGCCTGGGACAGACTTTAGGTCCGTACTTC
J gene: TRBJ2-7; D gene: .; clone size: few; V gene: TRBV7-2; CDR3 protein: CASSPIPNSYEQYF; CDR3 DNA: TGTGCCAGCAGCCCGATCCCCAACTCCTACGAGCAGTACTTC
J gene: TRBJ2-5; D gene: .; clone size: .; V gene: TRBV14; CDR3 protein: CASRPTAKETQYF; CDR3 DNA: TGTGCCAGCAGACCGACAGCGAAAGAGACCCAGTACTTC
J gene: TRBJ2-7; D gene: .; clone size: .; V gene: TRBV5-1; CDR3 protein: CASSVDGEGAREQYF; CDR3 DNA: TGCGCCAGCAGCGTGGACGGCGAAGGGGCTCGGGAGCAGTACTTC
J gene: TRBJ1-6; D gene: .; clone size: few; V gene: TRBV14; CDR3 protein: CASSLPGGGSPLHF; CDR3 DNA: TGTGCCAGCAGCCTCCCGGGGGGGGGTTCACCCCTCCACTTT
J gene: TRBJ1-2; D gene: .; clone size: few; V gene: TRBV15; CDR3 protein: CATSRVPSTNYGYTF; CDR3 DNA: TGTGCCACCAGCAGAGTCCCCAGTACCAACTATGGCTACACCTTC
J gene: TRBJ1-2; D gene: .; clone size: .; V gene: TRBV14; CDR3 protein: CASSQEDVWGGYTF; CDR3 DNA: TGTGCCAGCAGCCAAGAAGACGTCTGGGGTGGCTACACCTTC
J gene: TRBJ2-7; D gene: .; clone size: .; V gene: TRBV6-5; CDR3 protein: CASSYVSYEQYF; CDR3 DNA: TGTGCCAGCAGTTATGTCTCCTACGAGCAGTACTTC
J gene: TRBJ1-2; D gene: TRBD1; clone size: few; V gene: TRBV29-1; CDR3 protein: CSTYPRGRVFDGYTF; CDR3 DNA: TGCAGCACATACCCAAGGGGGCGGGTGTTCGATGGCTACACCTTC
J gene: TRBJ1-1; D gene: .; clone size: few; V gene: TRBV30; CDR3 protein: CAWSTPRSRGPRGTEAFF; CDR3 DNA: TGTGCCTGGAGTACACCGAGGAGTCGCGGGCCAAGGGGCACTGAAGCTTTCTTT